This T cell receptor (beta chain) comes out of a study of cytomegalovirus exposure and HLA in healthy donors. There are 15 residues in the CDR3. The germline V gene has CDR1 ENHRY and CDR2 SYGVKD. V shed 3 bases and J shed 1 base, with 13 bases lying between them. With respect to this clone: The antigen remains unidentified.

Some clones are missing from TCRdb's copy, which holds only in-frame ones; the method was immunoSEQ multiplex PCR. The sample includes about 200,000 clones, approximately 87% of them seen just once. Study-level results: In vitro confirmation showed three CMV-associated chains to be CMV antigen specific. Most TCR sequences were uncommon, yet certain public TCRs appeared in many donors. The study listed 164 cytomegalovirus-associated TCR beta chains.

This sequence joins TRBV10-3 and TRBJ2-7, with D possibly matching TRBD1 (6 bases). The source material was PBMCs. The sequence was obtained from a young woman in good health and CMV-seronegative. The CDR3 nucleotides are TGTGCCATCAGTGAAGGGACAATAGGGTCCTACGAGCAGTACTTC. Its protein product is CAISEGTIGSYEQYF.